This is a list of T cell receptor beta chains from one sample in a study of T cells in localized non-small cell lung cancer. TCRdb's table, derived via immunoSEQ multiplex PCR, lists solely in-frame clones and lacks some. The sample yields roughly 10,000 clones, approximately 31% seen once. The sequenced sample was lung tumor tissue, obtained before any cancer treatment. These receptors were collected from a man aged 40-75 years with stage I lung adenocarcinoma. The CDR3 runs from the conserved cysteine through the conserved F or W. The D gene is left open where the match is weak. Clone size is stated in some rows and not others, as once, few, many or a class when expanded.

CASTPNTGRSTEAFF TGTGCCAGCACCCCGAATACAGGGCGGTCCACTGAAGCTTTCTTT TRBJ1-1 TRBV6-8 - few
CASSLGPAFEAQYF TGTGCCAGCAGCTTGGGCCCCGCCTTCGAGGCCCAGTACTTC TRBJ2-5 TRBV11-3 - -
CSVERGGRGNQETQYF TGCAGCGTTGAAAGGGGGGGCCGAGGGAACCAAGAGACCCAGTACTTC TRBJ2-5 TRBV29-1 - -
CASSLEPSNRGGQSIEQFF TGTGCCAGCAGCTTGGAACCCTCAAACCGGGGGGGCCAATCTATTGAGCAGTTCTTC TRBJ2-1 TRBV11-3 TRBD2 -
CASSYTGGKGYTF TGTGCCAGCAGCTACACAGGGGGCAAGGGCTACACCTTC TRBJ1-2 TRBV7-2 TRBD1 many
CAASILTYNEQFF TGTGCCGCGAGTATTTTAACCTACAATGAGCAGTTCTTC TRBJ2-1 TRBV6-8 - few
CASSFGDTSGGEQYF TGCGCCAGCAGCTTCGGGGACACCTCCGGGGGCGAGCAGTACTTC TRBJ2-7 TRBV5-1 - -
CSVEKTGAEAFF TGCAGCGTTGAAAAGACAGGGGCTGAAGCTTTCTTT TRBJ1-1 TRBV29-1 TRBD1 few
CASSLGADVANYGYTF TGTGCCAGCAGCTTGGGAGCGGATGTGGCTAACTATGGCTACACCTTC TRBJ1-2 TRBV11-3 - few
CASSESPEAGYEQYF TGCGCCAGCAGTGAGTCCCCGGAGGCGGGCTACGAGCAGTACTTC TRBJ2-7 TRBV10-2 - -
CASSLGAGYSEQYF TGTGCCAGCAGCTTGGGGGCAGGGTACTCCGAGCAGTACTTC TRBJ2-7 TRBV11-3 - many
CASSAPGQGAREQYF TGTGCCAGCAGCGCGCCGGGACAGGGGGCTCGGGAGCAGTACTTC TRBJ2-7 TRBV7-6 TRBD1 -
CASRDKTGSPLHF TGTGCCAGTAGGGACAAGACCGGTTCACCCCTCCACTTT TRBJ1-6 TRBV19 - -
CASTEGGRTQYF TGTGCCAGTACTGAAGGGGGCCGTACGCAGTATTTT TRBJ2-3 TRBV19 TRBD1 -
CASSIENRVNTEAFF TGTGCCAGTAGTATAGAGAACAGGGTAAACACTGAAGCTTTCTTT TRBJ1-1 TRBV19 - few
CASSARAGGNTDTQYF TGTGCCAGCAGCGCCCGAGCGGGGGGGAACACAGATACGCAGTATTTT TRBJ2-3 TRBV9 TRBD2 many
CASTTGQGGSYNSPLHF TGTGCCAGCACTACTGGACAGGGTGGATCCTATAATTCACCCCTCCACTTT TRBJ1-6 TRBV6-8 TRBD1 -
CASSLGAGANVLTF TGTGCCAGCAGCTTAGGGGCCGGGGCCAACGTCCTGACTTTC TRBJ2-6 TRBV11-3 - few
CASSLGVVGSLWYTF TGTGCCAGCAGCTTAGGGGTGGTCGGAAGTCTTTGGTACACCTTC TRBJ1-2 TRBV11-3 - few
CASSLSTGGNSPLHF TGTGCCAGCTCACTCTCGACAGGGGGGAATTCACCCCTCCACTTT TRBJ1-6 TRBV18 TRBD1 -
CASSQDPGGRKNEQFF TGCGCCAGCAGCCAAGATCCAGGCGGGAGAAAAAATGAGCAGTTCTTC TRBJ2-1 TRBV4-1 TRBD2 few
CASSSDSHSGNTIYF TGTGCCAGCAGCTCAGACAGTCACTCTGGAAACACCATATATTTT TRBJ1-3 TRBV11-3 - -
CASSQRRGENTEAFF TGTGCCAGCAGCCAGAGGCGGGGGGAGAACACTGAAGCTTTCTTT TRBJ1-1 TRBV14 - few
CASSIVGGGKNYGYTF TGTGCCAGTAGTATAGTTGGAGGGGGCAAGAACTATGGCTACACCTTC TRBJ1-2 TRBV19 TRBD1 -
CASSLTPDIPYEQYF TGTGCCAGCAGCTTGACCCCCGACATCCCCTACGAGCAGTACTTC TRBJ2-7 TRBV11-3 - few
CASNTGRNTEAFF TGTGCCAGCAATACAGGGCGGAACACTGAAGCTTTCTTT TRBJ1-1 TRBV9 - medium-sized
CASSSATSGSYEQYF TGCGCCAGCAGCTCAGCGACTAGCGGGAGCTACGAGCAGTACTTC TRBJ2-7 TRBV5-1 TRBD2 -